A selection of T cell receptor beta chains follows, all from one sample in a study of blood T cell repertoires in COVID-19. Profiled with immunoSEQ multiplex PCR; TCRdb holds only in-frame clones, not every one. The table records more than 85,000 clones, 87% of them present only once. Sequencing used peripheral blood. The receptors here all came from a woman in her forties or fifties with COVID-19, enrolled during active disease. CDR3s include the opening cysteine and the closing phenylalanine or tryptophan. D genes are given only for firm matches. Size values are once, few and many counts, or a class for expanded clones, and some rows have none.

j_gene | v_gene | abundance | d_gene | CDR3aa | CDR3nt
TRBJ1-1 | TRBV6-1 | . | TRBD1 | CASSGPGQGIMNTEAFF | TGTGCCAGCAGTGGGCCGGGACAGGGGATCATGAACACTGAAGCTTTCTTT
TRBJ2-7 | TRBV12-5 | . | . | CASGSYRVSSYEQYF | TGTGCTAGTGGTTCTTACAGGGTGAGCTCCTACGAGCAGTACTTC
TRBJ2-7 | TRBV7-2 | . | TRBD2 | CASSLGGIRGRNEQYF | TGTGCCAGCAGCTTAGGTGGTATACGCGGGAGGAACGAGCAGTACTTC
TRBJ1-3 | TRBV19 | . | . | CASSKRTAGENTIYF | TGTGCCAGTAGTAAGCGGACGGCCGGCGAAAACACCATATATTTT
TRBJ2-7 | TRBV5-1 | . | . | CASSYEYRASYEQYF | TGCGCCAGCAGCTATGAGTACAGGGCTTCCTACGAGCAGTACTTC
TRBJ2-1 | TRBV5-1 | . | . | CASSLGPAGTGNEQFF | TGCGCCAGCAGCTTGGGCCCGGCGGGGACTGGCAATGAGCAGTTCTTC
TRBJ2-3 | TRBV2 | . | TRBD2 | CASSYATSGSTDTQYF | TGTGCCAGCAGCTATGCAACTAGCGGGAGCACAGATACGCAGTATTTT
TRBJ2-1 | TRBV6-1 | . | . | CASSEVSRYNEQFF | TGTGCCAGCAGTGAAGTGTCCAGGTACAATGAGCAGTTCTTC
TRBJ1-1 | TRBV19 | . | . | CASSIIYPNTEAFF | TGTGCCAGTAGTATAATATATCCGAACACTGAAGCTTTCTTT
TRBJ2-3 | TRBV18 | . | TRBD1 | CASSPRTGNRYPYTDTQYF | TGTGCCAGCTCACCACGGACAGGGAACAGGTACCCTTACACAGATACGCAGTATTTT
TRBJ2-7 | TRBV7-2 | once | . | CASSLYTGNYEQYF | TGTGCCAGCAGCTTATATACAGGGAACTACGAGCAGTACTTC
TRBJ2-3 | TRBV12-3/TRBV12-4 | . | . | CASRAVGADTQYF | TGTGCCAGCCGAGCAGTCGGGGCAGATACGCAGTATTTT
TRBJ2-5 | TRBV5-1 | . | TRBD1 | CASSLADRGGETQYF | TGCGCCAGCAGCTTGGCCGACAGGGGCGGGGAGACCCAGTACTTC
TRBJ2-7 | TRBV6-2/TRBV6-3 | . | TRBD1 | CASSQDRAYEQYF | TGTGCCAGCAGCCAAGACAGGGCTTACGAGCAGTACTTC
TRBJ2-7 | TRBV5-1 | . | TRBD1 | CASSPPGGHEQYF | TGCGCCAGCAGCCCCCCAGGGGGCCACGAGCAGTACTTC
TRBJ1-4 | TRBV4-2 | . | . | CASSPWGGATNEKLFF | TGTGCCAGCAGCCCTTGGGGCGGAGCAACTAATGAAAAACTGTTTTTT
TRBJ2-3 | TRBV11-3 | . | . | CASSSDGTLIADTQYF | TGTGCCAGCAGCTCGGACGGGACTCTGATAGCAGATACGCAGTATTTT
TRBJ2-7 | TRBV18 | . | TRBD1 | CASSGQGTSSYEQYF | TGTGCCAGCTCGGGACAGGGGACTAGCTCCTACGAGCAGTACTTC
TRBJ2-1 | TRBV7-2 | few | TRBD2 | CASSYPSSGGASYNEQFF | TGTGCCAGCAGCTACCCCTCTAGCGGGGGGGCCTCCTACAATGAGCAGTTCTTC
TRBJ1-6 | TRBV25-1 | few | . | CASEEDGRSSYNSPLHF | TGTGCCAGCGAAGAAGACGGTCGGAGCTCCTATAATTCACCCCTCCACTTT
TRBJ2-1 | TRBV6-1 | . | . | CASSEMGDEQFF | TGTGCCAGCAGTGAAATGGGCGATGAGCAGTTCTTC
TRBJ2-2 | TRBV7-9 | . | . | CASSLDGGNTGELFF | TGTGCCAGCAGCTTAGACGGGGGTAACACCGGGGAGCTGTTTTTT
TRBJ1-2 | TRBV28 | few | . | CASSSLASGYRYGYTF | TGTGCCAGCAGTTCACTAGCGTCTGGGTATCGGTATGGCTACACCTTC
TRBJ1-2 | TRBV5-6 | . | . | CASSPGQIGYGYTF | TGTGCCAGCAGCCCCGGACAGATCGGCTATGGCTACACCTTC
TRBJ1-6 | TRBV6-1 | once | TRBD1 | CASSEAFPGQGNSPLHF | TGTGCCAGCAGTGAAGCGTTCCCGGGACAGGGTAATTCACCCCTCCACTTT
TRBJ2-6 | TRBV24-1 | . | TRBD1 | CATSDPTGAGANVLTF | TGTGCCACCAGTGACCCCACAGGGGCTGGGGCCAACGTCCTGACTTTC